This TCR beta chain was observed in a study of cytomegalovirus exposure and HLA in healthy donors. Findings and caveats of the study: The authors later found TCR association rates varying by HLA locus, with DRB1 most and HLA-C fewest. Later analysis identified 16,000 or so TCR beta sequences associated with HLA alleles, using a false discovery rate threshold of 0.05. Investigators reported 164 TCR beta chains as tied to cytomegalovirus.

PCR amplification relied on 60 Vbeta primers (plus 13 Jbeta primers). Here immunoSEQ multiplex PCR was the method, and the copy in TCRdb shows in-frame clones only, minus some. This sample has about 200,000 clones, with 82% found just once. Germline V lookup: CDR1 GTSNPN, CDR2 SVGIG (reference sequence). V was shortened by 4 bases and J by 1 base, with 16 bases between the two germline ends. The CDR3 length is 15 residues. This clone has only a few counts. Its antigen is unknown. The donors (healthy individuals) were bone marrow donors. V gene TRBV30 combines with J gene TRBJ1-1; maybe TRBD1 (6 bases). The clonotype was recovered from a woman aged 35 to 49 in good health and CMV-seronegative. Sequencing was done on a sample of PBMCs. The CDR3 DNA sequence: TGTGCCTGGATCATTACCGGGGGGGCGAACACTGAAGCTTTCTTT. Protein: CAWIITGGANTEAFF.